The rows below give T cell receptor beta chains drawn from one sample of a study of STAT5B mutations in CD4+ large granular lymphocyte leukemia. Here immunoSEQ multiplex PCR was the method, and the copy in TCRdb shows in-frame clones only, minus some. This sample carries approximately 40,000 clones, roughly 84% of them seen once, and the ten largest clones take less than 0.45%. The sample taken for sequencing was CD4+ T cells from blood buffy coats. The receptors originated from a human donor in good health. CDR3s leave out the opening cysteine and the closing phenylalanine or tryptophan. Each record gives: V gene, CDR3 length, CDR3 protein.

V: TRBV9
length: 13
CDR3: ASSVEGGGNQPQH

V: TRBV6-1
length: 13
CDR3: ASTAGTSGSYEQY

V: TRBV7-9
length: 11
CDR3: ASSPFMVGELF

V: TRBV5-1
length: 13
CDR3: ASSLIGGLYNEQF

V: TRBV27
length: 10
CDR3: ASSSPRYEQY

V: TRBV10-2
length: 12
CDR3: ASRFSGNAYEQY

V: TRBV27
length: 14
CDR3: ASNDGTGFGYNEQF

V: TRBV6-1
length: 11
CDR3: ASREVTNQPQH

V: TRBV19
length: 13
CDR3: ASSITGEVADTQY

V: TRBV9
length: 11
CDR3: ASSVTGMAEAF

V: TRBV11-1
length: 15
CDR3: ASSQSYRGHMNTEAF

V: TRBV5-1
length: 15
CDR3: ASSLAFFGGNNYGYT

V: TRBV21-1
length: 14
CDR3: ASSKVRSGTPYGYT

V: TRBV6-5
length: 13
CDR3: ASRSPGQPNYGYT

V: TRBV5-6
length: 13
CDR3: ASSFGTLGQETQY

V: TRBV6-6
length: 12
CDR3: ASRGTVRGDEQY

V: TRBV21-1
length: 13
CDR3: ASSKKPQGPSEQY

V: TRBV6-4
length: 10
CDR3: ASSDSGREFT

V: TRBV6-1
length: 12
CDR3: ASTNRGLSYEQY

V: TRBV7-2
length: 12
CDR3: ASSLYNSYNEQF

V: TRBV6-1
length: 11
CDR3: ASRVGRDQPQH

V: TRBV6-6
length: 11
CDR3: ASRGLGWEKLF

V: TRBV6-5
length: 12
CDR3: ASSYRGGPYEQY

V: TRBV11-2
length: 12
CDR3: ASSLQGGGTEAF

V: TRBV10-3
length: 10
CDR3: AISEPDRAAF

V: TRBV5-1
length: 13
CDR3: ASSPRGARGGELF

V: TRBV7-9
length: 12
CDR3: ASSEQGAGEKLF

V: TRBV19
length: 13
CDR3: ASSPRLAGVDTQY

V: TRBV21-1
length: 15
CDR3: ASSKVRPGQPDNEQF

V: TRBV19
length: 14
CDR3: ASSIGAGSTSYEQY

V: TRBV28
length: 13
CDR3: ASSLSGGRYNIQY

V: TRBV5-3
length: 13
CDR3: ARSFASGRTDTQY

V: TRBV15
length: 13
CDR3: ATSRAGPDDHGYT

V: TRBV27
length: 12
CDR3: ASSLWGFTDTQY

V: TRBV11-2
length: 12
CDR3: ASRKGLREETQY

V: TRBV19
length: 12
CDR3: ASSIGRVQETQY

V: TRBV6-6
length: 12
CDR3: ASSADRVNTEAF

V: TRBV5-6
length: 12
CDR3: ASSLGQLNYGYT

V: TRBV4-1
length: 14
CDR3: ASSQDGGQGNQPQH

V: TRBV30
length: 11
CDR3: AWSPTGRETQY

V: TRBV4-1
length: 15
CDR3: ASSHQRAGFDYQPQH

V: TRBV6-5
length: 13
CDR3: ASSYGTGGWETQY

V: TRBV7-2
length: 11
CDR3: ASSEVVSGGYT

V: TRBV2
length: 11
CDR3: ASGRNSNQPQH

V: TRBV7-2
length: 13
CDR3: ASSLQPGLASEQY

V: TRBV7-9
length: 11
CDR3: ASSLGIEQPQH

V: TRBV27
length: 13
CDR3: ASSSYRGSGNTIY

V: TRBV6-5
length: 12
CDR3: ASSWSGNTGELF